This entry lists 17 T cell receptor beta chains sequenced from one sample in a study of cytomegalovirus exposure and HLA in healthy donors. The PCR made use of 60 Vbeta and 13 Jbeta primers. Profiling relied on immunoSEQ multiplex PCR, and the TCRdb table lists in-frame clones only, not all of them. The sample yields 100,000 to 120,000 clones, more than 65% seen once. The sequencing sample was made of PBMCs. All receptors derive from a man aged 25 to 45 in good health and CMV-seropositive.

The chain has TRBV19 and TRBJ2-2; 9 bases fit TRBD1. CDR3 length: 17 amino acids. Germline lookup yields CDR1 LNHDA and CDR2 SQIVND (reference sequence). V dropped 0 bases and J dropped 1; count of bases not matched to a gene: 3. In DNA form, the CDR3 reads TGTGCCAGTAGTATAGAGCCGGGACAGGGGAACACCGGGGAGCTGTTTTTT. Residues: CASSIEPGQGNTGELFF.

V and J are TRBV20-1 and TRBJ2-7; 8 bases are shared with TRBD1. CDR1 DFQATT and CDR2 SNEGSKA come from the germline V gene (reference sequence). V lost 5 bases, J lost 6 bases, and 3 bases stayed unmatched. CDR3 length: 11 residues. The CDR3 sequence: CSAEQGGEQYF. The CDR3 region has the DNA TGCAGTGCTGAACAGGGGGGCGAGCAGTACTTC.

The chain is built from TRBV4-3 and TRBJ2-2; TRBD2 matches at 13 bases. Germline loops: CDR1 LGHNA, CDR2 YSLEER. The CDR3 extends over 22 amino acids. V lost 2 bases, J lost 2 bases, and 17 bases stayed unmatched. For the CDR3, the DNA is TGCGCCAGCAGCCAATATTTCGCTGTCAGACTAGCGGGGGGCGGTAACACCGGGGAGCTGTTTTTT. It specifies CASSQYFAVRLAGGGNTGELFF.

The rearrangement links TRBV29-1 to TRBJ2-5; D might be TRBD1 (7 bases). V lost 1 base to trimming and J lost 5 bases, with 14 bases between them. Germline CDR1 SQVTM, CDR2 ANQGSEA. The CDR3 runs to 14 residues. Here the CDR3 DNA reads TGCAGCGTTGAAGGTACAGGGGAGGTGGAGACCCAGTACTTC. Its translation: CSVEGTGEVETQYF.

The chain employs TRBV4-1 and TRBJ1-2, with 7 bases lining up with TRBD1. Germline CDR1 MGHRA, CDR2 YSYEKL. J was trimmed by 7 bases and V by 1 base; bases with no gene match: 15. The CDR3 extends over 17 amino acids. This CDR3 reads CASSQVPKQGRVGGYTF. The CDR3 DNA follows: TGCGCCAGCAGCCAAGTACCCAAACAGGGGAGAGTAGGTGGCTACACCTTC.

The CDR3 DNA is TGTGCCAGCCGCCTCACAGGTCTCTTTACAGATACGCAGTATTTT. Amino acid sequence: CASRLTGLFTDTQYF. This chain connects TRBV27 to TRBJ2-3; D is perhaps TRBD1 (5 bases). V dropped 8 bases and J dropped 3 bases, with 18 bases sitting between them. Germline CDR1 MNHEY, CDR2 SMNVEV (reference sequence). CDR3 size: 15 residues.

The chain recombines TRBV2 with TRBJ2-1; a weak D match, TRBD2 (5 bases). V was cut by 8 bases and J by 9 bases, with 20 bases left in between. The germline V gene encodes CDR1 SNHLY and CDR2 FYNNEI. CDR3 length equals 14 residues. The CDR3 spells CASRRILSVGEQFF. The CDR3, as DNA: TGTGCCAGCCGTCGAATTCTTAGCGTAGGTGAGCAGTTCTTC. The full variable domain, rest sourced from reference TRBV2 and TRBJ2-1, is EPEVTQTPSHQVTQMGQEVILRCVPISNHLYFYWYRQILGQKVEFLVSFYNNEISEKSEIFDDQFSVERPDGSNFTLKIRSTKLEDSAMYFCASRRILSVGEQFFGPGTRLTVL.

This chain joins TRBV12-5 and TRBJ2-1; the match to TRBD2 covers 8 bases. Germline V gives CDR1 LGHNT, CDR2 FRNRAP. V gave up 2 bases and J gave up 2 bases; unmatched junction bases: 2. The CDR3 is made up of 15 amino acids. DNA of the CDR3: TGTGCTAGTGGTTTGTCCGGGGGGGCCTACAATGAGCAGTTCTTC. Translating it yields CASGLSGGAYNEQFF.

Remarks on this clone: A junction boundary mismatches the germline segment, possibly from a read error. The sample carries other DNA sequences with the same CDR3. The chain is built from TRBV7-2 and TRBJ2-7, with TRBD1 matching 11 bases. This CDR3 has 15 residues. Germline CDR1 is SGHTA and CDR2 is FQGNSA. CDR3 sequence reads: CASTRDRGFDYEQYF. The CDR3, as DNA: TGCGCCAGCACCCGGGACAGGGGGTTTGACTACGAGCAGTACTTC.

The chain joins TRBV25-1 to TRBJ2-3; 7 bases align to TRBD1. J lost 3 bases, V lost 1 base, and 10 bases had no gene match. CDR1 is MGHDK and CDR2 is SYGVNS in the germline V gene. The CDR3 contains 17 residues. The CDR3 here is CASSESRGQATTDTQYF. The DNA for the CDR3 is TGTGCCAGCAGTGAATCACGAGGACAGGCGACTACAGATACGCAGTATTTT.

In this sample, this clone turned up once. The chain carries TRBV5-1 and TRBJ2-7; 7 bases align to TRBD1. Trimming removed 0 bases from V and 5 bases from J; junction bases left unmatched: 8. Germline CDR1 SGHRS, CDR2 YFSETQ. There are 15 residues in the CDR3. The CDR3: CASSLADRDGNEQYF. CDR3 in DNA: TGCGCCAGCAGCTTGGCCGACAGGGATGGGAACGAGCAGTACTTC.

The rearrangement uses TRBV7-2 and TRBJ2-3; D is uncertain. Trimming removed 0 bases from V and 4 bases from J, with 11 bases in between. Germline CDR1 and CDR2: SGHTA and FQGNSA. The CDR3 length is 15 residues. CDR3 residues: CASSLASFLPDTQYF. The CDR3 DNA is TGTGCCAGCAGCTTAGCTAGCTTTCTCCCAGATACGCAGTATTTT. The full variable domain, rest sourced from reference TRBV7-2 and TRBJ2-3, is GAGVSQSPSNKVTEKGKDVELRCDPISGHTALYWYRQSLGQGLEFLIYFQGNSAPDKSGLPSDRFSAERTGGSVSTLTIQRTQQEDSAVYLCASSLASFLPDTQYFGPGTRLTVL.

The rearrangement uses TRBV7-9 and TRBJ2-5; 7 bases agree with TRBD1. V shed 5 bases, J shed 3 bases, and the junction held 6 bases outside the gene matches. The CDR3 is made up of 14 amino acids. CDR1 and CDR2 from the germline V gene are SEHNR and FQNEAQ (reference sequence). The chain's CDR3 is CASSHGTDKETQYF. The CDR3 DNA follows: TGTGCCAGCAGCCACGGGACAGATAAAGAGACCCAGTACTTC.

This clone was detected once. This rearrangement joins TRBV7-9 to TRBJ2-2; D is uncertain. Trimming removed 1 base at V and 1 base at J, with 7 bases between. Germline CDR1 SEHNR, CDR2 FQNEAQ (reference sequence). This CDR3 comprises 15 residues. The CDR3 DNA follows: TGTGCCAGCAGCTTAGATTTCCAGAACACCGGGGAGCTGTTTTTT. Protein: CASSLDFQNTGELFF.

The J gene is TRBJ2-1, the V gene TRBV2; 8 bases match TRBD1. This CDR3 region has 15 residues. V was pared by 5 bases and J by 3 bases, with 6 bases of the junction left unmatched. Germline V lookup: CDR1 SNHLY, CDR2 FYNNEI. The CDR3 is CASSSQGGDYNEQFF. The CDR3 DNA reads TGTGCCAGCAGTTCACAGGGGGGAGACTACAATGAGCAGTTCTTC.

The sample holds one count of this clone. In nucleotides, the CDR3 is TGTGCCAGCAGTCCCCGGGTAGTGGGGGGGTTCGAGCAGTACTTC. Translating it yields CASSPRVVGGFEQYF. The rearrangement links TRBV6-1 to TRBJ2-7, with 7 bases aligning to TRBD2. The CDR3 consists of 15 residues. Per the germline V gene, CDR1 is MNHNS and CDR2 is SASEGT. V lost 5 bases to trimming and J lost 6 bases; unmatched junction nucleotides: 13.

The gene calls are TRBV4-3 and TRBJ2-1; D is unclear. The V end lost 0 bases, the J end lost 2 bases, and 5 bases lay between the germline ends. The CDR3 consists of 14 residues. CDR1 LGHNA and CDR2 YSLEER come from the germline V gene. The CDR3, as DNA: TGCGCCAGCAGCCAAGATGGAGCCTACAATGAGCAGTTCTTC. Protein sequence: CASSQDGAYNEQFF.